The 29 T cell receptor beta chains below were found in one sample sequenced in a study of molecular identifiers for immune sequencing clone quantification. Each CDR3 protein is one row after TCRdb ran MiXCR on the PCR reads. The table includes hundreds of thousands of distinct CDR3 sequences, approximately 20% detected once. Sequenced material: naive CD8+ T cells from blood, with Jurkat cell RNA spiked in. Subset reported: FACS-sorted CD8+CD4-CCR7+CD45RA+ naive T cells. The receptors originated from a human donor in good health. Some libraries in this study had Jurkat cell RNA spiked in.

With regard to this clonotype: One base away lies a much larger clone, so this may be a sequencing read error. The genes are TRBV6-2 or TRBV6-3 and TRBJ2-5; 12 bases line up with TRBD2. The CDR3 loop spans 17 amino acids. Germline V gene data show CDR1 as MNHEY and CDR2 as SVGEGT. Here the CDR3 DNA reads TGTGCCAGCAGACTTTCTCCTAGCGGGAGGGTCCAAGAGGCCCAGTACTTC. Amino acid sequence: CASRLSPSGRVQEAQYF.

This clonotype turned up a few times. The genes are TRBV7-9 and TRBJ2-1, with TRBD1 as a possible D gene (5 bases). This CDR3 is built from 16 residues. Germline lookup yields CDR1 SEHNR and CDR2 FQNEAQ (reference sequence). V lost 0 bases, J lost 3 bases, and 12 bases lay in between. In DNA form, the CDR3 reads TGTGCCAGCAGCTTAGCGGGGCAGGGTGTCTACAATGAGCAGTTCTTC. This gives the protein CASSLAGQGVYNEQFF.

This clonotype was seen ten or more times. The chain is built from TRBV30 and TRBJ2-7; 8 bases are a match to TRBD2. V gave up 1 base and J gave up 2 bases; unmatched junction bases: 10. The length of the CDR3 is 16 residues. CDR1 GTSNPN and CDR2 SVGIG come from the germline V gene (reference sequence). The CDR3 DNA sequence: TGTGCCTGGAGTGCCAGACGCGGACTAGCAGCCTACGAGCAGTACTTC. This gives the protein CAWSARRGLAAYEQYF.

In this sample, this clonotype turned up a few times. The V call is TRBV2, the J call TRBJ2-7, with TRBD2 identical over 11 bases. The CDR3 is 17 residues long. CDR1 is SNHLY, CDR2 FYNNEI, per germline. V shed 1 base, J shed 2 bases, and the junction held 7 bases outside the gene matches. CDR3 loop: CASSEGASGRTPYEQYF. In DNA form, the CDR3 reads TGTGCCAGCAGTGAAGGGGCTAGCGGGAGGACCCCCTACGAGCAGTACTTC.

This clonotype has at least ten counts. The chain has TRBV7-9 and TRBJ1-5, with D unclear. The V and J ends lost 1 base and 4 bases respectively, with 8 bases between them. CDR3 length equals 14 residues. Per the germline V gene, CDR1 is SEHNR and CDR2 is FQNEAQ (reference sequence). The CDR3 coding sequence is TGTGCCAGCAGCTTAGGCGTCGGAAATCAGCCCCAGCATTTT. Translation: CASSLGVGNQPQHF. Variable domain in full (rest from reference TRBV7-9 and TRBJ1-5): DTGVSQNPRHKITKRGQNVTFRCDPISEHNRLYWYRQTLGQGPEFLTYFQNEAQLEKSRLLSDRFSAERPKGSFSTLEIQRTEQGDSAMYLCASSLGVGNQPQHFGDGTRLSIL.

This clonotype was found many times. The V call is TRBV28, the J call TRBJ2-7, with no clear D. Germline CDR1 reads MDHEN; CDR2 reads SYDVKM. The CDR3 contains 14 residues. The V and J ends lost 3 bases and 6 bases respectively, with 15 bases between them. The CDR3 loop is CASSFSLGESEQYF. The DNA for the CDR3 is TGTGCCAGCAGTTTCTCCCTTGGTGAGTCCGAGCAGTACTTC.

This clonotype has at least ten counts. The rearrangement joins TRBV5-6 to TRBJ2-6; D might be TRBD1 (6 bases). CDR3 length: 16 amino acids. The germline CDR1 and CDR2 sequences are SGHDT and YYEEEE. Trimming cost V 0 bases and J 2 bases, with 9 bases left between them. In DNA form, the CDR3 reads TGTGCCAGCAGCTTGGGACCAGGGGCTGGGGCCAACGTCCTGACTTTC. This translates into CASSLGPGAGANVLTF.

This clonotype has a count of ten or more. The CDR3, as DNA: TGTGCCAGCAGTTTGAGACTCAGATCATATAGCAATCAGCCCCAGCATTTT. This translates into CASSLRLRSYSNQPQHF. The J gene is TRBJ1-5, the V gene TRBV28; D remains ambiguous. Germline loops: CDR1 MDHEN, CDR2 SYDVKM. The V and J ends lost 3 bases and 0 bases respectively, with 15 bases between them. This CDR3 region has 17 residues. Drawing the rest from reference TRBV28 and TRBJ1-5, the complete variable domain is DVKVTQSSRYLVKRTGEKVFLECVQDMDHENMFWYRQDPGLGLRLIYFSYDVKMKEKGDIPEGYSVSREKKERFSLILESASTNQTSMYLCASSLRLRSYSNQPQHFGDGTRLSIL.

At least ten counts were recorded for this clonotype. The CDR3 loop is CASSPLGGYSNQPQHF. The CDR3 DNA is TGTGCCAGCAGTCCTCTGGGGGGCTATAGCAATCAGCCCCAGCATTTT. This chain joins TRBV6-5 and TRBJ1-5, with a tentative D call TRBD1 (6 bases). The CDR3 totals 16 residues. The germline gives CDR1 MNHEY, CDR2 SVGAGI. Trimming pared 5 bases from V and 0 bases from J, leaving 14 bases between.

As regards this clonotype: Just one base apart from a much larger clone, this may be a read error. The gene calls are TRBV12-3 or TRBV12-4 and TRBJ1-3; D is unresolved. The CDR3 runs 12 residues. The CDR3 region has the DNA TGTGCCCGCAGCGAATCTGGAAACACCATATATTTT. Protein sequence: CARSESGNTIYF.

Turning to this clonotype: This may be a read error, as it is one base from a much larger clone. This rearrangement joins TRBV5-6 to TRBJ2-7; tentative D call: TRBD2 (5 bases). CDR1 is SGHDT and CDR2 is YYEEEE in the germline V gene. The CDR3 extends over 14 amino acids. Trimming left V 4 bases short and J 3 bases short, with 14 bases between. DNA of the CDR3: TGTGCCAGCAGCGCGACTATCGGCATCTACGAGCAGTACTTC. Translation gives CASSATIGIYEQYF.

On this clonotype: The junction departs from the called germline gene at one end, perhaps through a read error. The rearrangement links TRBV19 to TRBJ2-5; TRBD1 might be the D (6 bases). The CDR3 sequence is 15 residues long. Germline CDR1 reads LNHDA; CDR2 reads SQIVND (reference sequence). The CDR3 nucleotides read TGTGCCAGTGGTATAGGGAGCAGGGGCAGGGAGACCCAGTACTTC. Protein: CASGIGSRGRETQYF.

This clonotype was detected many times. The gene calls are TRBV4-1 and TRBJ2-3; 11 positions match TRBD2. The CDR3 sequence is 16 residues long. Trimming cost V 3 bases and J 2 bases; bases outside gene matches: 4. Germline CDR1 is MGHRA and CDR2 is YSYEKL. CDR3 sequence: CASSHALAGDTDTQYF. In DNA, the CDR3 is TGCGCCAGCAGCCATGCACTAGCGGGGGACACAGATACGCAGTATTTT.

With regard to this clonotype: It may be a read error: a sequence one base away is much more abundant. The chain uses TRBV5-6 and TRBJ1-3, with 7 bases lining up with TRBD1. The CDR3 extends over 15 amino acids. In germline, CDR1 is SGHDT, CDR2 YYEEEE. The DNA of the CDR3 is TGTGCCAGCGGCTTGAAGAGGGGGCTCGGAAACACCATATATTTT. This gives the protein CASGLKRGLGNTIYF.

This clonotype was counted ten times or more. The chain has TRBV6-2 or TRBV6-3 and TRBJ1-1; D gene uncertain. This CDR3 has 13 residues. Germline values: CDR1 MNHEY, CDR2 SVGEGT. Trimming removed 4 bases from V and 5 bases from J, with 11 bases in between. DNA for the CDR3: TGTGCCAGCAGTTTTACGTTTGGAACTGAAGCTTTCTTT. As protein: CASSFTFGTEAFF.

On this clonotype: This could be a read error, since a much larger clone is one nucleotide away. This sequence joins TRBV14 and TRBJ2-2; D is perhaps TRBD1 (6 bases). The CDR3 totals 17 residues. With 4 bases removed from V and 1 base from J, the gap between germline ends came to 16 bases. The germline CDR1 and CDR2 sequences are SGHDN and FVKESK. CDR3 coding DNA: TGTGCCAGCAGCCGAGTACTTTGGACAGAGAACACCGGGGAGCTGTTTTTT. Translation: CASSRVLWTENTGELFF.

This clonotype occurred many times. The V call is TRBV28, the J call TRBJ1-5; weak D call: TRBD1 (5 bases). The CDR3 covers 15 residues. Germline CDR1 is MDHEN and CDR2 is SYDVKM. The V and J ends lost 3 bases and 6 bases respectively, with 15 bases between them. CDR3 sequence reads: CASSLGQAGIQPQHF. The CDR3 bases are TGTGCCAGCAGTTTGGGGCAGGCTGGGATTCAGCCCCAGCATTTT.

V gene TRBV4-1 combines with J gene TRBJ2-1, with D hard to call. The CDR3 spans 12 residues. The V end was cut by 1 base, the J end by 9 bases, with 7 bases between. Germline lookup yields CDR1 MGHRA and CDR2 YSYEKL. This CDR3 is CASSQGNGEQFF. The CDR3 nucleotides are TGCGCCAGCAGCCAAGGAAACGGTGAGCAGTTCTTC.

V is TRBV4-1 and J is TRBJ1-3; D perhaps matches TRBD1 (6 bases). Germline-derived CDR1 and CDR2 are MGHRA and YSYEKL. CDR3 length equals 16 residues. Trimming removed 0 bases from V and 4 bases from J, with 13 bases in between. CDR3 sequence reads: CASSQDRAGAGNTIYF. CDR3 nucleotides: TGCGCCAGCAGCCAAGATCGGGCAGGGGCAGGAAACACCATATATTTT.

With regard to this clonotype: Just one base apart from a much larger clone, this may be a read error. The chain joins TRBV7-6 to TRBJ2-3, with 8 nucleotides matching TRBD1. Germline assignment: CDR1 SGHVS and CDR2 FNYEAQ. This CDR3 is built from 15 residues. The chain's CDR3 is CAGSLGTGSPDTQYF. The CDR3 nucleotides read TGTGCCGGCAGCTTAGGGACAGGAAGTCCAGATACGCAGTATTTT. Full variable domain (remainder filled in from reference TRBV7-6 and TRBJ2-3): GAGVSQSPRYKVTKRGQDVALRCDPISGHVSLYWYRQALGQGPEFLTYFNYEAQQDKSGLPNDRFSAERPEGSISTLTIQRTEQRDSAMYRCAGSLGTGSPDTQYFGPGTRLTVL.

On this clonotype itself: A much larger clone lies a single base off, so this may be a read error. V and J are TRBV13 and TRBJ1-2; TRBD1 is a possible D gene (5 bases). The CDR3 spans 14 residues. V dropped 3 bases and J dropped 6 bases, with 14 bases sitting between them. From germline, CDR1 is PRHDT and CDR2 FYEKMQ (reference sequence). Here the CDR3 DNA reads TGTGCCAGCAGCTTGGTAGGGGCTACAGATGGCTACACCTTC. Translation gives CASSLVGATDGYTF.

This clonotype was found many times. The V gene is TRBV28, the J gene TRBJ1-5; 8 bases are a match to TRBD1. The V and J ends lost 3 bases and 2 bases, in that order; junction bases with no gene match: 6. The V gene's germline CDR1 is MDHEN and CDR2 SYDVKM. The CDR3 spans 16 residues. The CDR3 loop is CASSLFRGQGNQPQHF. The CDR3 nucleotides read TGTGCCAGCAGTTTGTTCAGGGGGCAAGGCAATCAGCCCCAGCATTTT.

This clonotype was found many times. The V and J genes are TRBV3-1 and TRBJ2-6, with a possible D match to TRBD2 (6 bases). The CDR3 sequence is 15 residues long. Per the germline V gene, CDR1 is LGHDT and CDR2 is YNNKEL (reference sequence). Trimming removed 6 bases at V and 0 bases at J, with 9 bases between. The CDR3, as DNA: TGTGCCAGCAGGGGGGACTTCTCTGGGGCCAACGTCCTGACTTTC. Its translation is CASRGDFSGANVLTF.

A single count supports this clonotype. This chain joins TRBV20-1 and TRBJ2-3; D is undetermined. Deletions cut 1 base from V and 1 base from J, with 6 bases between. This CDR3 has 13 residues. In germline, CDR1 is DFQATT, CDR2 SNEGSKA (reference sequence). This CDR3 reads CSARGAGTDTQYF. The CDR3 nucleotides are TGCAGTGCTAGAGGGGCAGGCACAGATACGCAGTATTTT.

This clonotype has a handful of counts. This chain links TRBV7-6 with TRBJ2-7, with no clear D. The CDR3 is 14 residues long. Germline-derived CDR1 and CDR2 are SGHVS and FNYEAQ. V was clipped by 1 base and J by 1 base, with 8 bases between them. The CDR3 spells CASSLGWGSYEQYF. Written as DNA, the CDR3 is TGTGCCAGCAGCTTAGGATGGGGATCCTACGAGCAGTACTTC.

CDR3 coding DNA: TGTGCCAGCAGCTCCTGGGGGCAGGGGACTGAAGCTTTCTTT. Its translation: CASSSWGQGTEAFF. The gene calls are TRBV28 and TRBJ1-1; a weak D match, TRBD1 (6 bases). In germline, CDR1 is MDHEN, CDR2 SYDVKM. There are 14 residues in the CDR3. Trimming removed 6 bases at V and 5 bases at J, with 16 bases between.

As for this clonotype: Given the absence of the conserved phenylalanine or tryptophan at the CDR3 end, a read error is likely. This CDR3 reads CASTGGSLSSYNSPLHL. CDR3 DNA sequence: TGTGCCAGCACGGGGGGTTCCTTAAGCTCCTATAATTCACCCCTCCACCTT. This chain joins TRBV6-5 and TRBJ1-6; a possible D gene is TRBD1 (5 bases). Germline V gene lookup returns CDR1 MNHEY and CDR2 SVGAGI. Deletions cut 7 bases from V and 0 bases from J, with 16 bases between. The CDR3 has 17 amino acids.

This clonotype was counted a few times. Since a much larger clone is just one base distant, this may be a read error. The chain recombines TRBV2 with TRBJ2-3, with 7 bases matching TRBD2. Germline-derived CDR1 and CDR2 are SNHLY and FYNNEI. This CDR3 has 16 residues. The CDR3 loop reads CAGSDIMAGVDSTQYF. CDR3 DNA: TGTGCCGGCAGTGACATCATGGCGGGGGTAGACTCTACGCAGTATTTT.

As concerns this clonotype: A single base separates this from a much larger clone, so it may be a read error. The genes are TRBV10-2 and TRBJ2-4; no definite D call. Germline V CDR1 and CDR2: WSHSY, SAAADI. The V and J ends lost 4 bases and 3 bases respectively, with 13 bases between them. The CDR3 loop spans 15 amino acids. The CDR3 sequence is CASSGAGIDKNIQYF. The CDR3 DNA sequence: TGCGCCAGCAGTGGGGCAGGTATTGACAAAAACATTCAGTACTTC.